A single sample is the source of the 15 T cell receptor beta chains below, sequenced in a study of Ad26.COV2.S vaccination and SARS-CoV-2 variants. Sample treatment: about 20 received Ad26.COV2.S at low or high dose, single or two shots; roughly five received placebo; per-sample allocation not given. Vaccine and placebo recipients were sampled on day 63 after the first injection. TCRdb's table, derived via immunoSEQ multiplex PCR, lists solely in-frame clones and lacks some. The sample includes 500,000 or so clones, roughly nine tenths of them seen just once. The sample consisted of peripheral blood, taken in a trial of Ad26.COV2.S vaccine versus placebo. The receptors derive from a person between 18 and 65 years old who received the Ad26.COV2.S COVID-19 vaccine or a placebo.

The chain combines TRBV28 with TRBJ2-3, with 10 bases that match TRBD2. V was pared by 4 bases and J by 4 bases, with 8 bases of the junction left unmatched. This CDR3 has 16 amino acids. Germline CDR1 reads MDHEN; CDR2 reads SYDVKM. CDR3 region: CASSSRSGGGADTQYF. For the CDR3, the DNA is TGTGCCAGCAGTTCAAGAAGCGGGGGGGGCGCAGATACGCAGTATTTT.

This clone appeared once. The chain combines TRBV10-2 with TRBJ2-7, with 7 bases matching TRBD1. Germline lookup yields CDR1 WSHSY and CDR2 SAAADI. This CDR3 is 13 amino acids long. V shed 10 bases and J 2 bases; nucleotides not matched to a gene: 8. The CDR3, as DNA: TGCGCCACCTGGACAGGTCCTCCCTACGAGCAGTACTTC. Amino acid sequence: CATWTGPPYEQYF.

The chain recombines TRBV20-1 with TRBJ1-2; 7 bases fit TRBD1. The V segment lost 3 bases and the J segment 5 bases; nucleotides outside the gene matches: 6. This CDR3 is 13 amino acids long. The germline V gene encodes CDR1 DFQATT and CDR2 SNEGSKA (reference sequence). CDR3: CSASVDRAYGYTF. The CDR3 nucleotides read TGCAGTGCTAGTGTAGACAGGGCGTATGGCTACACCTTC.

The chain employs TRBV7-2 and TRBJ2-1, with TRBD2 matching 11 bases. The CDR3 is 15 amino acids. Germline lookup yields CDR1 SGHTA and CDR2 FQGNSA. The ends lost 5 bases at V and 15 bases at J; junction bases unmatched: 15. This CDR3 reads CASSPPGLAGASVFF. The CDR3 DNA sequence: TGTGCCAGCAGCCCGCCTGGACTAGCGGGTGCTTCCGTGTTCTTC. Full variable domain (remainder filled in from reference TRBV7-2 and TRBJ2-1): GAGVSQSPSNKVTEKGKDVELRCDPISGHTALYWYRQSLGQGLEFLIYFQGNSAPDKSGLPSDRFSAERTGGSVSTLTIQRTQQEDSAVYLCASSPPGLAGASVFFGPGTRLTVL.

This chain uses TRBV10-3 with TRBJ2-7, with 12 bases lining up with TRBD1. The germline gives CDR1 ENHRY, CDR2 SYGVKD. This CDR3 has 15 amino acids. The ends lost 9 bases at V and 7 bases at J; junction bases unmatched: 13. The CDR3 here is CAISKGGDRGREQYV. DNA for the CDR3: TGTGCCATTAGCAAGGGCGGGGACAGGGGGCGGGAGCAGTACGTC.

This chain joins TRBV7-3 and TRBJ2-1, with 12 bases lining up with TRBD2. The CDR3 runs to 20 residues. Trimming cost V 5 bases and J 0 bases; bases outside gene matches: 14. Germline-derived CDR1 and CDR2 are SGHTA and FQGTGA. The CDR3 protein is CASSPGKGLAGPSSYNEQFF. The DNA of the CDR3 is TGTGCCAGCAGCCCGGGAAAGGGACTAGCGGGTCCTAGCTCCTACAATGAGCAGTTCTTC.

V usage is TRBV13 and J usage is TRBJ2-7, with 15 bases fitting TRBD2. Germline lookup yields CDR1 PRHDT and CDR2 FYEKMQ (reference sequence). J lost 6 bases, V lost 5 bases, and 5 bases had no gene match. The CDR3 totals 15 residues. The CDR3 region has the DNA TGTGCCAGCAGCGTGGGACTAGCGGGGGGACCCGAGCAGTACGTC. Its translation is CASSVGLAGGPEQYV.

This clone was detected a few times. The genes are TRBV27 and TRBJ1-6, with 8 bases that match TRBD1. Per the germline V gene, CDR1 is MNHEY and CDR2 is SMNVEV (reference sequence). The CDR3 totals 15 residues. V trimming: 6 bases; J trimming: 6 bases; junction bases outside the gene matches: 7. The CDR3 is CASSPGQGGNSPLHF. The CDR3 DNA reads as TGTGCCAGCAGCCCCGGACAGGGAGGTAATTCACCCCTCCACTTT.

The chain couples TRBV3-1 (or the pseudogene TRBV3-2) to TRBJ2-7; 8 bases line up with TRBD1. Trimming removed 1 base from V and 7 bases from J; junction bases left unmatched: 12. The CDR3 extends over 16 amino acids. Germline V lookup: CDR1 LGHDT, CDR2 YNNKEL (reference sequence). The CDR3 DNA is TGTGCCAGCAGCCAAGCTGTGGGCAGGGGGCGTCATGAGCAGTACTTC. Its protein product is CASSQAVGRGRHEQYF.

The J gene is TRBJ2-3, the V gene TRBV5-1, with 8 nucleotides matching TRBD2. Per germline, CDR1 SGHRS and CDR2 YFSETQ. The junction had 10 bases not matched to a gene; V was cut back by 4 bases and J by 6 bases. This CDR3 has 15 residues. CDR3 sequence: CASSPDPGLGDTQYF. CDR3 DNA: TGCGCCAGCAGCCCGGACCCGGGACTAGGGGATACGCAGTATTTT.

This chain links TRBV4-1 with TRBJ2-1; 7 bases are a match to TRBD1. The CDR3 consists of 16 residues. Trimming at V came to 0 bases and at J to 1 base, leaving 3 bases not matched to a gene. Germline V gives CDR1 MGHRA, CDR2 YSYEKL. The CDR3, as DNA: TGCGCCAGCAGCCAAGATCCAGGGGGATCCTACAATGAGCAGTTCTTC. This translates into CASSQDPGGSYNEQFF.

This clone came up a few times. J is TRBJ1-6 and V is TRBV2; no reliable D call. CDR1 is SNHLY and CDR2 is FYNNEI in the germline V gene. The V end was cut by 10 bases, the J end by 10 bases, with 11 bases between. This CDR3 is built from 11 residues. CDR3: CAIHSGSPLHF. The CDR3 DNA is TGTGCCATCCACAGTGGCTCACCCCTCCACTTT.

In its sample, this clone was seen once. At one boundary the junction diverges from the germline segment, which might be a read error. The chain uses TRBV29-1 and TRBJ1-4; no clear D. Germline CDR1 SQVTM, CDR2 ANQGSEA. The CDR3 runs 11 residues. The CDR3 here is CSVEAYEELFF. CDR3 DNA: TGCAGCGTTGAAGCATATGAAGAACTGTTTTTT.

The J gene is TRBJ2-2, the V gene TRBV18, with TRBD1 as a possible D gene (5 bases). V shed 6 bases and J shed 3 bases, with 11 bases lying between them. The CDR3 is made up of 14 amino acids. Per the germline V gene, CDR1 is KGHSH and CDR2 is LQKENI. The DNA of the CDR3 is TGTGCCAGCTCTAGGGGCCAATACACCGGGGAGCTGTTTTTT. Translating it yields CASSRGQYTGELFF.

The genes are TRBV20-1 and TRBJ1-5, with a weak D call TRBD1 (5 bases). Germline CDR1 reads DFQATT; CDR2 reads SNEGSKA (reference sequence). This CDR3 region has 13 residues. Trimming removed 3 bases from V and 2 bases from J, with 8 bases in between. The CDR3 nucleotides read TGCAGTGCTAGTGGGGCTGGCAATCAGCCCCAGCATTTT. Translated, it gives CSASGAGNQPQHF.